This TCR beta chain derives from a study of shared clonotypes between healthy human individuals. Deep-level assay runs were performed. The table came from immunoSEQ multiplex PCR; TCRdb's copy has only in-frame clones and leaves some out. The table has 2 million to 2.5 million clones, 90% to 96% seen once. Looked up from germline, CDR1 is SGHTA and CDR2 is FQGNSA. This CDR3 is built from 14 residues. Trimming at V came to 8 bases and at J to 3 bases, leaving 4 bases not matched to a gene. This receptor was obtained from a young man in good health. The rearrangement links TRBV7-2 to TRBJ1-6; 7 bases fit TRBD1. Sequenced: naive CD4+ T cells sorted from blood. The subset was: CD45RA+ positively selected. The CDR3 region is CASGTESYNSPLHF. CDR3 DNA sequence: TGTGCCAGCGGGACAGAGAGCTATAATTCACCCCTCCACTTT.